This TCR beta chain came from a study of T cell responses to AZD1222 COVID-19 vaccine. Findings and limits, study-wide: Spike-wide vaccine-associated CD4 TCRs dominated at 160-218 and 743-854. In all cases, repertoires were sampled only after the peak T cell response. Most donors were white British and more were female, and clonal diversity was possibly underestimated.

Libraries were prepared by immunoSEQ multiplex PCR; TCRdb keeps only in-frame clonotypes and omits some of them. This table holds about 150,000 clones, less than 90% found once. The CDR3 sequence is 14 residues long. The V end was cut by 1 base, the J end by 1 base, with 8 bases between. CDR1 and CDR2 from the germline V gene are MNHNS and SASEGT. A remark on this clone: The antigen is unknown.

The sequence derives from an adult who had recovered from COVID-19. The sample was peripheral blood, taken after recovery from COVID-19. This chain connects TRBV6-1 to TRBJ2-7; no clear D gene. The CDR3 region is CASSEEPLSYEQYF. CDR3 nucleotide sequence: TGTGCCAGCAGTGAAGAGCCGCTATCCTACGAGCAGTACTTC.